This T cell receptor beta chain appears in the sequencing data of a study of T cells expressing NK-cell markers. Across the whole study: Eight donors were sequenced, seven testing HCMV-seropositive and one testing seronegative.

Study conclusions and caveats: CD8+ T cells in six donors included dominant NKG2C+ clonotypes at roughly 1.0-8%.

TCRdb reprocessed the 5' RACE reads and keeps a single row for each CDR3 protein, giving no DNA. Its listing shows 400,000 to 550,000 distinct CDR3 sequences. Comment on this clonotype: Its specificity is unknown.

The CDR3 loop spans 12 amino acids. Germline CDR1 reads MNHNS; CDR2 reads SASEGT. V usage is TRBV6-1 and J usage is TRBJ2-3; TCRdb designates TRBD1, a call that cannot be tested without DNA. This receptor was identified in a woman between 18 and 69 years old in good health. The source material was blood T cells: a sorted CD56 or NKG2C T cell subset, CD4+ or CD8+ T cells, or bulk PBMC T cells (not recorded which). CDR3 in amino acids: CASSPEGRTQYF.